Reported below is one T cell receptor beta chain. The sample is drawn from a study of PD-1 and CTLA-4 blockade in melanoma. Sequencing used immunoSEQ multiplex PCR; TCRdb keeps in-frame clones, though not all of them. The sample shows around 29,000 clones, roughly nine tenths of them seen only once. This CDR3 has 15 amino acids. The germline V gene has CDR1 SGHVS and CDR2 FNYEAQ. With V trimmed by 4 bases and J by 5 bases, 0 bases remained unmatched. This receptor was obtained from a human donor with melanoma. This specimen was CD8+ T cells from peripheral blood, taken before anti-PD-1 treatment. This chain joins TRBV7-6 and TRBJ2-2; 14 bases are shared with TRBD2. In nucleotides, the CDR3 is TGTGCCAGCAGCTGGACTAGCGGGGGGACCGGGGAGCTGTTTTTT. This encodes CASSWTSGGTGELFF. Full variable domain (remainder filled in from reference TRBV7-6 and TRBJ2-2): GAGVSQSPRYKVTKRGQDVALRCDPISGHVSLYWYRQALGQGPEFLTYFNYEAQQDKSGLPNDRFSAERPEGSISTLTIQRTEQRDSAMYRCASSWTSGGTGELFFGEGSRLTVL.